Sequencing of this TCR beta chain was carried out in a study of identical twins. The study, taken as a whole, reports: Excess sharing between twins was weaker in beta out-of-frame sequences.

Looked up from germline, CDR1 is MNHEY and CDR2 is SMNVEV (reference sequence). Trimming removed 3 bases at V and 5 bases at J, with 5 bases between. The CDR3 is 11 residues long. This clonotype was seen ten or more times. What it binds is unknown. Carrying unique molecular identifiers, the cDNA also gained a universal primer site through template switching. TCRdb fed the 5' RACE reads into MiXCR, producing one record per CDR3 protein. The sample carries hundreds of thousands of distinct CDR3 sequences, 5.5% to 6.5% recorded once. The genes are TRBV27 and TRBJ2-7; no clear D gene. Sequencing used naive T cells sorted from blood. The source is a man between 18 and 29 years old in good health. The CDR3 nucleotides read TGTGCCAGCAGTTTCGCCCACGAGCAGTACTTC. As protein: CASSFAHEQYF.